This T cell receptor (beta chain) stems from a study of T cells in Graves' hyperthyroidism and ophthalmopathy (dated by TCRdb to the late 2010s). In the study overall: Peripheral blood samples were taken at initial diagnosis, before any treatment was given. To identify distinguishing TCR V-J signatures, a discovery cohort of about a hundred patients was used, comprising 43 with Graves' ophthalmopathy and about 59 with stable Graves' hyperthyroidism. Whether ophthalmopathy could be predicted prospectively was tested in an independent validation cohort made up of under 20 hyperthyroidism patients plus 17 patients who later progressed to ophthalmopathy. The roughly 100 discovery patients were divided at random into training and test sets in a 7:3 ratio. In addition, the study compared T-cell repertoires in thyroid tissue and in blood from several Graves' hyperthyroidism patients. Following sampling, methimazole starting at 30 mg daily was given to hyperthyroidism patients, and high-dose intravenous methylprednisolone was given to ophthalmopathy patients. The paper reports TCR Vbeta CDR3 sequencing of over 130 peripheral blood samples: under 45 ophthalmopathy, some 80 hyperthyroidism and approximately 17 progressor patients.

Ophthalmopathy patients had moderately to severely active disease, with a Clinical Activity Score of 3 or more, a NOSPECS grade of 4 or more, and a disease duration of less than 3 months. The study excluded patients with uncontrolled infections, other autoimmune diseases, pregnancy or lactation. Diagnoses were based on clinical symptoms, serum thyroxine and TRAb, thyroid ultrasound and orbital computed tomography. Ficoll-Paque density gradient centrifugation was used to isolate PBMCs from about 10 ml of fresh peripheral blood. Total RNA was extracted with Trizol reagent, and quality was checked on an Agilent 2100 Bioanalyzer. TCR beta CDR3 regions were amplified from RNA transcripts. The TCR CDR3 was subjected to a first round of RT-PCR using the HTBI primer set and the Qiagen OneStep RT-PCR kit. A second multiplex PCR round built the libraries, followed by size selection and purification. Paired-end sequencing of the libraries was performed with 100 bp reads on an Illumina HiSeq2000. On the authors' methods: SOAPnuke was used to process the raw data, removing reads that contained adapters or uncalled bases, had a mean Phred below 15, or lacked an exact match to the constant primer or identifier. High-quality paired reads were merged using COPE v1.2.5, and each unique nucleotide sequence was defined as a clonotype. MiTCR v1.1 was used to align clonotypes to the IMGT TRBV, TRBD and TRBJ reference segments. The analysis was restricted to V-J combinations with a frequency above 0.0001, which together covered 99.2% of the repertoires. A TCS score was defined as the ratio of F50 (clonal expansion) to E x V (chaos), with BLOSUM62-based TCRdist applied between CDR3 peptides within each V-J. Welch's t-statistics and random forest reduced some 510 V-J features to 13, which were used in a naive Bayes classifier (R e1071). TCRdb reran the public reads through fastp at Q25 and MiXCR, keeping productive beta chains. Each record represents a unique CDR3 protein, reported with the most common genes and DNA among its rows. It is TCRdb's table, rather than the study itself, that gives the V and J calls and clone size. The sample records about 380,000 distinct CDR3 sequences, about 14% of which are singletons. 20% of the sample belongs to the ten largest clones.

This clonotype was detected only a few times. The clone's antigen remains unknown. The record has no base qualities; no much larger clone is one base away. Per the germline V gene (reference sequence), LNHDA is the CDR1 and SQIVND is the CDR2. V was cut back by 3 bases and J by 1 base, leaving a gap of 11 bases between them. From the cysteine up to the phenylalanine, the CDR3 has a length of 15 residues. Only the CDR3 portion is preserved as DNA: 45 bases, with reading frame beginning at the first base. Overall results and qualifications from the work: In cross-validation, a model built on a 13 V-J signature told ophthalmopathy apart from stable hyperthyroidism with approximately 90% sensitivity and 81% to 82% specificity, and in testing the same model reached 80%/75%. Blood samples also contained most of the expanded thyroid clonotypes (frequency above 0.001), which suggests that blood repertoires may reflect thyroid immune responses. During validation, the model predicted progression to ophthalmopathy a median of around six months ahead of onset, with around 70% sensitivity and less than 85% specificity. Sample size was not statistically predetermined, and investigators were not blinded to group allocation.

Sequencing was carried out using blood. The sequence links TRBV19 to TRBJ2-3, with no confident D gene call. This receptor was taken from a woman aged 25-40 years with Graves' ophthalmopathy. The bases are TGTGCCAGTAGTATCCTTCCTCTACGCACAGATACGCAGTATTTT. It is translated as CASSILPLRTDTQYF.